This section outlines one TCR beta chain sequence together with its context. This entry comes from a study of CD8 T cells in Susac syndrome. Random-hexamer reverse transcription was applied to roughly 0.5 to 1 ug RNA. MiXCR, applied by TCRdb to the immunoSEQ multiplex PCR reads, yields one record per CDR3 protein. The repertoire holds about 400,000 distinct CDR3 sequences, more than 70% seen once, with about 0.12% in the top ten. Germline V gives CDR1 SGHTA, CDR2 FQGNSA. V was clipped by 5 bases and J by 0 bases; unmatched bases: 8. This CDR3 contains 16 residues. The sequenced sample was CD8+ T cells from PBMCs. The receptor's source is a human donor with multiple sclerosis. The rearrangement uses TRBV7-2 and TRBJ2-7; 9 bases agree with TRBD2. The CDR3 DNA sequence: TGTGCCAGCAGCACCCTAGCGGGAATGGGCTCCTACGAGCAGTACTTC. It codes for CASSTLAGMGSYEQYF.